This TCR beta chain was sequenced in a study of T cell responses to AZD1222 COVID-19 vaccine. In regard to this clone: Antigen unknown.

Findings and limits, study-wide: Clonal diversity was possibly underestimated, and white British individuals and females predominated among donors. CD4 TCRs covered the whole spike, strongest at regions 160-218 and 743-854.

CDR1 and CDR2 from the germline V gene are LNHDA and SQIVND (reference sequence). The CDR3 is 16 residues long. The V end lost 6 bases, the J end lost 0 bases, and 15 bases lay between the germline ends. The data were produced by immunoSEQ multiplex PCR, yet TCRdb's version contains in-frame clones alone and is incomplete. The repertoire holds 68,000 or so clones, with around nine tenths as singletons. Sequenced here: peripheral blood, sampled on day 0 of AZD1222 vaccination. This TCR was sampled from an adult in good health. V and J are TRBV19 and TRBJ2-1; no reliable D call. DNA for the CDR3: TGTGCCAGTAGCATGGAAACGGTGCGCTCCTACAATGAGCAGTTCTTC. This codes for CASSMETVRSYNEQFF. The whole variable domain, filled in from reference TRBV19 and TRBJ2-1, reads DGGITQSPKYLFRKEGQNVTLSCEQNLNHDAMYWYRQDPGQGLRLIYYSQIVNDFQKGDIAEGYSVSREKKESFPLTVTSAQKNPTAFYLCASSMETVRSYNEQFFGPGTRLTVL.